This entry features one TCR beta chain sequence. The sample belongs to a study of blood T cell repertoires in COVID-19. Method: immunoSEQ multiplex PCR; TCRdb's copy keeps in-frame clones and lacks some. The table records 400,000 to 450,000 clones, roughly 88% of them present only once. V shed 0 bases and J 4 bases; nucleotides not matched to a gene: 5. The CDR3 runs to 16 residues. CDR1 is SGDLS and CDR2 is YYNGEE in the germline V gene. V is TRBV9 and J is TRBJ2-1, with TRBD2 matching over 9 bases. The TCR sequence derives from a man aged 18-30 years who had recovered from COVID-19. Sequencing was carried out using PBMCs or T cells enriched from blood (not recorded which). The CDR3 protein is CASSVGASGVYNEQFF. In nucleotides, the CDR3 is TGTGCCAGCAGCGTAGGTGCTAGCGGGGTTTACAATGAGCAGTTCTTC.